The next 14 T cell receptor beta chains were all read from a single sample in a study of T cell responses to AZD1222 COVID-19 vaccine. TCRdb's copy holds only in-frame clones and misses some; the assay was immunoSEQ multiplex PCR. The table records approximately 190,000 clones, around 92% of them present only once. The source material was peripheral blood, sampled on day 0 of AZD1222 vaccination. These receptors were taken from an adult in good health.

The chain employs TRBV2 and TRBJ2-1; no firm D call. This CDR3 is 15 amino acids long. V lost 3 bases and J lost 3, with 12 bases in between. Germline lookup yields CDR1 SNHLY and CDR2 FYNNEI. The CDR3 bases are TGTGCCAGCAGTGATGCTGGGTTCCACTACAATGAGCAGTTCTTC. The encoded protein is CASSDAGFHYNEQFF. The whole variable domain, remainder taken from reference TRBV2 and TRBJ2-1, is EPEVTQTPSHQVTQMGQEVILRCVPISNHLYFYWYRQILGQKVEFLVSFYNNEISEKSEIFDDQFSVERPDGSNFTLKIRSTKLEDSAMYFCASSDAGFHYNEQFFGPGTRLTVL.

The gene calls are TRBV18 and TRBJ1-3; 8 bases are shared with TRBD1. CDR1 and CDR2 (germline): KGHSH, LQKENI. This CDR3 spans 14 amino acids. V gave up 2 bases and J gave up 8 bases; unmatched junction bases: 5. The CDR3 DNA reads TGTGCCAGCTCACCAACAGGGGGAACGTACACCATATATTTT. It yields the protein CASSPTGGTYTIYF.

J is TRBJ1-2 and V is TRBV12-3 or TRBV12-4; D ambiguous. The CDR3 consists of 13 residues. The V and J ends lost 5 bases and 4 bases respectively, with 11 bases between them. CDR3 residues: CASSRGPAYGYTF. In nucleotides, the CDR3 is TGTGCCAGCAGTCGTGGGCCTGCCTATGGCTACACCTTC.

The CDR3 nucleotides read TGTGCCTGGAGTGTACAGGGTTGGGGCAATCAGCCCCAGCATTTT. Its protein product is CAWSVQGWGNQPQHF. This chain joins TRBV30 and TRBJ1-5; possible D gene TRBD1, 6 bases. The CDR3 extends over 15 amino acids. From germline, CDR1 is GTSNPN and CDR2 SVGIG (reference sequence). Between the trimmed V and J ends, which lost 0 bases and 2 bases, there was a span of 11 bases.

This clone was observed a single time. The gene calls are TRBV7-8 and TRBJ2-5; 9 bases map to TRBD1. Germline V gene data show CDR1 as SGHVS and CDR2 as FQNEAQ. The CDR3 spans 16 residues. V was clipped by 1 base and J by 2 bases; unmatched bases: 5. The CDR3 DNA is TGTGCCAGCAGCTTAGTTACGGGACAGGGACAAGAGACCCAGTACTTC. It translates to CASSLVTGQGQETQYF.

The CDR3 sequence is CASSQGDRAYGYTF. The CDR3 coding sequence is TGTGCCAGCAGCCAAGGCGACAGGGCCTATGGCTACACCTTC. This sequence joins TRBV6-5 and TRBJ1-2; TRBD1 matches 7 bases. CDR3 size: 14 residues. Per germline, CDR1 MNHEY and CDR2 SVGAGI. V lost 6 bases to trimming and J lost 4 bases; unmatched junction nucleotides: 8.

V usage is TRBV12-5 and J usage is TRBJ2-7; possible D gene TRBD1, 6 bases. Trimming took 0 bases from V and 7 from J, leaving 16 bases between them. Germline V gene data show CDR1 as LGHNT and CDR2 as FRNRAP. This CDR3 region has 15 residues. CDR3: CASGLVQGPVVEQYF. CDR3 DNA sequence: TGTGCTAGTGGTTTGGTACAGGGCCCGGTGGTGGAGCAGTACTTC.

The rearrangement links TRBV12-3 or TRBV12-4 to TRBJ1-1; D is possibly TRBD1 (5 bases). CDR3 length: 13 amino acids. The ends were cut back, 10 bases at V and 4 bases at J, with 16 bases in the middle. The CDR3 spells CATLGLLGTEAFF. CDR3 DNA: TGTGCCACCCTGGGACTCCTTGGCACTGAAGCTTTCTTT.

This chain joins TRBV12-3 or TRBV12-4 and TRBJ1-2; 7 nucleotides agree with TRBD1. The junction had 9 bases not matched to a gene; V was cut back by 6 bases and J by 8 bases. The CDR3 length is 13 residues. The DNA of the CDR3 is TGTGCCAGCAGCACAGGGGACAGCCGGGGCTACACCTTC. Its translation is CASSTGDSRGYTF.

The rearrangement joins TRBV30 to TRBJ1-2; D gene unclear. V shed 0 bases and J shed 7 bases, with 21 bases lying between them. Germline assignment: CDR1 GTSNPN and CDR2 SVGIG (reference sequence). The CDR3 is made up of 16 amino acids. The CDR3 bases are TGTGCCTGGAGTGTACGGTCCCTACAAGCTGGATTTGGCTACACCTTC. Translated, it gives CAWSVRSLQAGFGYTF.

This clone has a single count. This chain joins TRBV7-2 and TRBJ1-1; weak D call: TRBD1 (6 bases). Trimming shortened V by 0 bases and J by 5 bases, and 16 bases separated the two germline ends. The CDR3 sequence is 16 residues long. Germline V gene data show CDR1 as SGHTA and CDR2 as FQGNSA. For the CDR3, the DNA is TGTGCCAGCAGCTTAGCCGGGGGCGGGAGTAGGACTGAAGCTTTCTTT. Translating it yields CASSLAGGGSRTEAFF.

The chain is built from TRBV27 and TRBJ1-2, with D uncertain. The CDR3 has 14 residues. Trimming cost V 0 bases and J 5 bases, with 10 bases left between them. Looked up from germline, CDR1 is MNHEY and CDR2 is SMNVEV (reference sequence). The CDR3 spells CASSLSGGVYGYTF. DNA for the CDR3: TGTGCCAGCAGTTTATCAGGCGGTGTTTATGGCTACACCTTC.

Only one count was recorded for this clone. The genes are TRBV6-5 and TRBJ1-2; 12 bases are shared with TRBD1. Looked up from germline, CDR1 is MNHEY and CDR2 is SVGAGI. Trimming removed 8 bases from V and 8 bases from J; junction bases left unmatched: 9. The length of the CDR3 is 14 residues. CDR3 in DNA: TGTGCCAGCGGGTTAGGGACAGGGGGCTGGGGCTACACCTTC. It specifies CASGLGTGGWGYTF.

The chain combines TRBV30 with TRBJ1-2; D gene unclear. Germline V gene lookup returns CDR1 GTSNPN and CDR2 SVGIG (reference sequence). The length of the CDR3 is 11 residues. Trimming left V 0 bases short and J 5 bases short, with 4 bases between. For the CDR3, the DNA is TGTGCCTGGAGTGTACGGTATGGCTACACCTTC. Translating gives CAWSVRYGYTF. The variable domain in full, completed from reference TRBV30 and TRBJ1-2, reads SQTIHQWPATLVQPVGSPLSLECTVEGTSNPNLYWYRQAAGRGLQLLFYSVGIGQISSEVPQNLSASRPQDRQFILSSKKLLLSDSGFYLCAWSVRYGYTFGSGTRLTVV.